The present TCR beta chain was sequenced within a study of Ad26.COV2.S vaccination and SARS-CoV-2 variants. General study results and limits: Vaccine recipients surpassed placebo recipients in spike-specific TCR breadth.

Germline assignment: CDR1 LGHNA and CDR2 YSLEER. CDR3 size: 17 residues. Germline trimming cut 2 bases from V and 3 bases from J; bases unmatched to any gene: 10. For this clone: What it binds is not known.

Clones were sequenced by immunoSEQ multiplex PCR, and TCRdb holds only the in-frame ones, with some missing. The table records roughly 240,000 clones, 70% to 90% of them present only once. Treatment denoted: roughly 18 received Ad26.COV2.S at low or high dose, single or two shots; 5 received placebo; per-sample allocation not given. Repertoires come from day 63 after the first vaccine or placebo injection. The clonotype was recovered from a person between 18 and 60 years old who received the Ad26.COV2.S COVID-19 vaccine or a placebo. Sequencing was performed on peripheral blood, taken in a trial of Ad26.COV2.S vaccine versus placebo. V and J are TRBV4-3 and TRBJ2-3; TRBD2 matches 8 bases. Written as DNA, the CDR3 is TGCGCCAGCAGCCAATCCCCCGGGGGGGCGCTTACAGATACGCAGTATTTT. This codes for CASSQSPGGALTDTQYF.